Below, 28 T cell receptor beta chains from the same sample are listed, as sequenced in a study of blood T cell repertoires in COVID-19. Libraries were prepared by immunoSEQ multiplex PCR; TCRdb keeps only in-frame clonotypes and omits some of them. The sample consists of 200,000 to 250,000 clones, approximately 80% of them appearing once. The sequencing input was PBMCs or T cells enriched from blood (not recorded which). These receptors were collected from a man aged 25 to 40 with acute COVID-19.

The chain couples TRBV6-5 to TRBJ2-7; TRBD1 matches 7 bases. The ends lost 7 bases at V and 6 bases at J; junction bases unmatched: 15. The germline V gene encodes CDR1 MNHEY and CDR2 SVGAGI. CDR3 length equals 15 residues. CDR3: CASTGAAGGIREQYF. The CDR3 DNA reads TGTGCCAGCACAGGGGCGGCAGGGGGAATCCGCGAGCAGTACTTC.

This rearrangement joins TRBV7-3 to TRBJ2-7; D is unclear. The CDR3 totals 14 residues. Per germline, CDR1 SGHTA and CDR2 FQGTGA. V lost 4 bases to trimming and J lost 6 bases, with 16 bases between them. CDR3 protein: CASSSGSAIGEQYF. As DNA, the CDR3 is TGTGCCAGCAGCTCGGGTTCTGCAATCGGCGAGCAGTACTTC.

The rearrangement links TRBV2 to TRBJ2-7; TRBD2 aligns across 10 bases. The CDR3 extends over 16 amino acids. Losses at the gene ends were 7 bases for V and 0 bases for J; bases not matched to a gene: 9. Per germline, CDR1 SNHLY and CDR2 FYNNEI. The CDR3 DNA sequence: TGTGCCAGCAAAGGATCAGGGACTAGCGACTCCTACGAGCAGTACTTC. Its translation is CASKGSGTSDSYEQYF.

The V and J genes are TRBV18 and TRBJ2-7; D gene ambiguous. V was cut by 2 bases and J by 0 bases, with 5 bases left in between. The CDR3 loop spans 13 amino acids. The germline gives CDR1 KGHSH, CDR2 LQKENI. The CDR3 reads CASSPGVSYEQYF. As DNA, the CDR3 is TGTGCCAGCTCACCAGGAGTCTCCTACGAGCAGTACTTC.

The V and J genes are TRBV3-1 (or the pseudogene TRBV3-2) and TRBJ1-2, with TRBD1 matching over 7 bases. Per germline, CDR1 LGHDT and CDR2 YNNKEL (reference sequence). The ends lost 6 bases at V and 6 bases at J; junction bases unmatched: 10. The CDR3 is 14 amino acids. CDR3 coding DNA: TGTGCCAGCAGACGTACAGGGGTTGAAGATGGCTACACCTTC. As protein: CASRRTGVEDGYTF.

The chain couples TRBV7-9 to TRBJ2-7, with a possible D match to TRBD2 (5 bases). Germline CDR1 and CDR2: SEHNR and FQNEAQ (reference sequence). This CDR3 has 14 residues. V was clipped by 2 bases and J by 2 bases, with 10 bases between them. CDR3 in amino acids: CASSLSGSPYEQYF. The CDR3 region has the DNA TGTGCCAGCAGCTTAAGCGGATCCCCCTACGAGCAGTACTTC.

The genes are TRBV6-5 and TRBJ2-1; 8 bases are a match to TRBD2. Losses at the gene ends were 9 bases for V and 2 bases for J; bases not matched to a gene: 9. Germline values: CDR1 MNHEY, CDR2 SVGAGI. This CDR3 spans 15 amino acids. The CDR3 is CASYDPGGPYNEQFF. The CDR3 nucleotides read TGTGCCAGTTATGACCCGGGGGGGCCCTACAATGAGCAGTTCTTC.

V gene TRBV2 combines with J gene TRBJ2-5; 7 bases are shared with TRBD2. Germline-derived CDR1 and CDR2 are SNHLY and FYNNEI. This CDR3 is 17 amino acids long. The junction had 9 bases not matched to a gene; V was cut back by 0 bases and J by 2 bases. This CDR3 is CASSEALGSGPQETQYF. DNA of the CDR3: TGTGCCAGCAGTGAAGCGCTTGGTAGCGGGCCTCAAGAGACCCAGTACTTC. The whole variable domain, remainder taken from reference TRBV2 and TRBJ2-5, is EPEVTQTPSHQVTQMGQEVILRCVPISNHLYFYWYRQILGQKVEFLVSFYNNEISEKSEIFDDQFSVERPDGSNFTLKIRSTKLEDSAMYFCASSEALGSGPQETQYFGPGTRLLVL.

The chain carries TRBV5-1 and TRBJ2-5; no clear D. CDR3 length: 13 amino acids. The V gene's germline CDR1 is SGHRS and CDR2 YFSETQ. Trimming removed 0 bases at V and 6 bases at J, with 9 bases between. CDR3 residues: CASSLGPFKTQYF. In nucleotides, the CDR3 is TGCGCCAGCAGCTTGGGTCCATTCAAGACCCAGTACTTC.

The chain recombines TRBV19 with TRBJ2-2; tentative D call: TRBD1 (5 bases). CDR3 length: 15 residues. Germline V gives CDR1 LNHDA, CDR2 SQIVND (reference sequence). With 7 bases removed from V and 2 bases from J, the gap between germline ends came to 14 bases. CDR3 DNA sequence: TGTGCCAGTAAAGGGGCAGGGTATAACACCGGGGAGCTGTTTTTT. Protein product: CASKGAGYNTGELFF.

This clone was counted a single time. The CDR3, as DNA: TGTGCCAGCAGGCCCGGGGTAGCGGTCCAAGAGACCCAGTACTTC. Protein: CASRPGVAVQETQYF. The rearrangement uses TRBV2 and TRBJ2-5; tentative D call: TRBD2 (6 bases). The germline V gene has CDR1 SNHLY and CDR2 FYNNEI. The germline V and J ends were trimmed by 6 bases and 1 base, with 15 bases remaining between them. The CDR3 runs 15 residues.

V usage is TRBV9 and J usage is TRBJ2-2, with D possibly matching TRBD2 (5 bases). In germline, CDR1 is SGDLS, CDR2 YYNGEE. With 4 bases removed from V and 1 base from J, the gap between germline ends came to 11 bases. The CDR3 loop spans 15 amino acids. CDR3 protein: CASSPGGRNTGELFF. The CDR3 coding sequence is TGTGCCAGCAGCCCCGGCGGGCGGAACACCGGGGAGCTGTTTTTT. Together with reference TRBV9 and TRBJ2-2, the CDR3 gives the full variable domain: DSGVTQTPKHLITATGQRVTLRCSPRSGDLSVYWYQQSLDQGLQFLIQYYNGEERAKGNILERFSAQQFPDLHSELNLSSLELGDSALYFCASSPGGRNTGELFFGEGSRLTVL.

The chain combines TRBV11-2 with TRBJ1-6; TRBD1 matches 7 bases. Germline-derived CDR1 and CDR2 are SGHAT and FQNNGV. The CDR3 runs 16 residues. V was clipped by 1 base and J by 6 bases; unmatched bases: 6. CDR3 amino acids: CASSLVARQGNSPLHF. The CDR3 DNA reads TGTGCCAGCAGCTTAGTTGCGCGACAGGGTAATTCACCCCTCCACTTT. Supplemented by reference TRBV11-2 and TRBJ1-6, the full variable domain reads EAGVAQSPRYKIIEKRQSVAFWCNPISGHATLYWYQQILGQGPKLLIQFQNNGVVDDSQLPKDRFSAERLKGVDSTLKIQPAKLEDSAVYLCASSLVARQGNSPLHFGNGTRLTVT.

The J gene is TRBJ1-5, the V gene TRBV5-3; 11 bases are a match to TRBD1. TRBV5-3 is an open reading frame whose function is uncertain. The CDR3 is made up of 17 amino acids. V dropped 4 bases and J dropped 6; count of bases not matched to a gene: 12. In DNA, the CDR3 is TGTGCCAGAAGCCTGAAGGACAGGGGGCAAAGGGTTCAGCCCCAGCATTTT. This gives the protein CARSLKDRGQRVQPQHF.

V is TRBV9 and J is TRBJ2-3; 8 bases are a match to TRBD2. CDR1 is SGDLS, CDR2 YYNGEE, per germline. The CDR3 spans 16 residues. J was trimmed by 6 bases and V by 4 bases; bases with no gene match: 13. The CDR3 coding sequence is TGTGCCAGCAGCCCATCCTCCAGCGGGGGCAGGGATACGCAGTATTTT. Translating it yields CASSPSSSGGRDTQYF.

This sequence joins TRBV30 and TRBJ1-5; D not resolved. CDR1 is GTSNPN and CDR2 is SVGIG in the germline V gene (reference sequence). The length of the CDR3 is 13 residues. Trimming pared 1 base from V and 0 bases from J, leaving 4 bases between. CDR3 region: CAWSDSSNQPQHF. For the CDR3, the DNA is TGTGCCTGGAGTGACAGTAGCAATCAGCCCCAGCATTTT.

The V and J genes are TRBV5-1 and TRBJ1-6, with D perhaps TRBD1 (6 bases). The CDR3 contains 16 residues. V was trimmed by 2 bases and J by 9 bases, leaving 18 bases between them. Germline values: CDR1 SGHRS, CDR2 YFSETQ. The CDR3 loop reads CASSLTTGQTGSPLHF. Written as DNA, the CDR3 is TGCGCCAGCAGCTTAACAACGGGACAAACAGGTTCACCCCTCCACTTT.

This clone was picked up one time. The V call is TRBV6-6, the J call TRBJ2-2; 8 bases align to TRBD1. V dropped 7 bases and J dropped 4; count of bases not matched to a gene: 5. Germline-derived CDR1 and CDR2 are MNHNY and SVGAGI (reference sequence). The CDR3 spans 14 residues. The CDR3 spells CASTPTGGTGELFF. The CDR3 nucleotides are TGTGCCAGCACCCCCACAGGGGGCACCGGGGAGCTGTTTTTT.

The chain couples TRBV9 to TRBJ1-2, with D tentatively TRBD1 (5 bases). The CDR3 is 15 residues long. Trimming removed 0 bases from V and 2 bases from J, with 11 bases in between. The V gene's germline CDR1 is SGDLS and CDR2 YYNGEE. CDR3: CASSVARGSNYGYTF. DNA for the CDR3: TGTGCCAGCAGCGTAGCACGGGGGTCCAACTATGGCTACACCTTC. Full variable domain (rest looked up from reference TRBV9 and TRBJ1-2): DSGVTQTPKHLITATGQRVTLRCSPRSGDLSVYWYQQSLDQGLQFLIQYYNGEERAKGNILERFSAQQFPDLHSELNLSSLELGDSALYFCASSVARGSNYGYTFGSGTRLTVV.

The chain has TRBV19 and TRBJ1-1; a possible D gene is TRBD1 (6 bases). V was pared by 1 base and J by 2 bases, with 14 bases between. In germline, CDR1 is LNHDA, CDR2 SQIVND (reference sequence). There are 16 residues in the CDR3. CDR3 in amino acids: CASSIGQALTNTEAFF. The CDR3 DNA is TGTGCCAGTAGTATAGGACAGGCATTAACTAACACTGAAGCTTTCTTT.

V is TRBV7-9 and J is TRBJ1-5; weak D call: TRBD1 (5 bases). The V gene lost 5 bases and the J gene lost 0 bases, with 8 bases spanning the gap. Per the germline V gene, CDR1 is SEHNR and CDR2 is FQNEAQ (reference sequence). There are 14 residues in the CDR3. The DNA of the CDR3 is TGTGCCAGCAGCCCTCAGGGTAGCAATCAGCCCCAGCATTTT. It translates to CASSPQGSNQPQHF. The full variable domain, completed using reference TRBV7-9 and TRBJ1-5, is DTGVSQNPRHKITKRGQNVTFRCDPISEHNRLYWYRQTLGQGPEFLTYFQNEAQLEKSRLLSDRFSAERPKGSFSTLEIQRTEQGDSAMYLCASSPQGSNQPQHFGDGTRLSIL.

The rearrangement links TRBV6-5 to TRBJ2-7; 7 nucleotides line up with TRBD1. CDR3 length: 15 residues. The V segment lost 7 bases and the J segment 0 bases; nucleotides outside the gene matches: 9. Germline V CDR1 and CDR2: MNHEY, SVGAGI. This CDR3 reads CASTKTGFSSYEQYF. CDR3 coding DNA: TGTGCCAGCACCAAGACAGGGTTTAGCTCCTACGAGCAGTACTTC.

CDR3 bases: TGTGCCAGCGCCGGGCGGGTATACGACACTGAAGCTTTCTTT. It specifies CASAGRVYDTEAFF. The chain employs TRBV9 and TRBJ1-1, with D unresolved. V was pared by 7 bases and J by 3 bases, with 16 bases between. Per the germline V gene, CDR1 is SGDLS and CDR2 is YYNGEE. This CDR3 comprises 14 residues.

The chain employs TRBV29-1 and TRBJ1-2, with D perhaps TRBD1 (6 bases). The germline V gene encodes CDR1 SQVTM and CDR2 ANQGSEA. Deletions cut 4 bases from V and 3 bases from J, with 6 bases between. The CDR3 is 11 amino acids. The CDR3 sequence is CSVAGDYGYTF. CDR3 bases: TGCAGCGTTGCAGGGGACTATGGCTACACCTTC. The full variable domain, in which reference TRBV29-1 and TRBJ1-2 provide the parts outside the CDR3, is SAVISQKPSRDICQRGTSLTIQCQVDSQVTMMFWYRQQPGQSLTLIATANQGSEATYESGFVIDKFPISRPNLTFSTLTVSNMSPEDSSIYLCSVAGDYGYTFGSGTRLTVV.

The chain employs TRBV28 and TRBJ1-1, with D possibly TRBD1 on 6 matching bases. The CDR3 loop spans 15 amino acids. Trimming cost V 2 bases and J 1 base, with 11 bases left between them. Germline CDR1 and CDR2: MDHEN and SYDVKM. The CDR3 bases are TGTGCCAGCAGTTTAGGGGGCACCTCGAACACTGAAGCTTTCTTT. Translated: CASSLGGTSNTEAFF.

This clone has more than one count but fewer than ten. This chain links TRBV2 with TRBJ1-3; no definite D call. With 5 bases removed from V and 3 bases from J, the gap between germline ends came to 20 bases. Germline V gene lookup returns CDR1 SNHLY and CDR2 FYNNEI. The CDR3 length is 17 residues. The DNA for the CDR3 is TGTGCCAGCAGTCGTCTATTTGAGGGAAGTGGTGGAAACACCATATATTTT. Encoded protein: CASSRLFEGSGGNTIYF.

DNA of the CDR3: TGTGCCAGCAGTCCGGGGGACAGGGCTAACTATGGCTACACCTTC. This sequence encodes CASSPGDRANYGYTF. This rearrangement joins TRBV28 to TRBJ1-2, with 9 bases fitting TRBD1. CDR1 MDHEN and CDR2 SYDVKM come from the germline V gene. The CDR3 runs to 15 residues. The V gene end was trimmed by 5 bases and the J gene end by 0 bases; junction bases not matched to a gene: 4.

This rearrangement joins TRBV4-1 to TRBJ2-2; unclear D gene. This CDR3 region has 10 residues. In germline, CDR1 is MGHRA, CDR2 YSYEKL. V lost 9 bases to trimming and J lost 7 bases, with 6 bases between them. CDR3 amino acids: CARECGELFF. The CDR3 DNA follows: TGCGCCAGGGAGTGCGGGGAGCTGTTTTTT.